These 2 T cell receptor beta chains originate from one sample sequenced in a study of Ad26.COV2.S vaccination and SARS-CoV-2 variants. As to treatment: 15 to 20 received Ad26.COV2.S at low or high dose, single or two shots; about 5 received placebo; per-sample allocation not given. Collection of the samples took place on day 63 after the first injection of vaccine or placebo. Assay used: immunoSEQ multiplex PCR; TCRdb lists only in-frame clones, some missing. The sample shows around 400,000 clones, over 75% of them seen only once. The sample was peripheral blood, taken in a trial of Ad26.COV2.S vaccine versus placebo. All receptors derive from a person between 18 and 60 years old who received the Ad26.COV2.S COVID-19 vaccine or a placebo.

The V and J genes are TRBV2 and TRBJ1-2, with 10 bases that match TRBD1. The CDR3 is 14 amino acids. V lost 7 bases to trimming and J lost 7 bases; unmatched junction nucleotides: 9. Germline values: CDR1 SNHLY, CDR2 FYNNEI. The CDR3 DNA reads TGTGCCAGCATGAGGAGACAGGGGGCGAGTGGCTACACCTTC. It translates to CASMRRQGASGYTF.

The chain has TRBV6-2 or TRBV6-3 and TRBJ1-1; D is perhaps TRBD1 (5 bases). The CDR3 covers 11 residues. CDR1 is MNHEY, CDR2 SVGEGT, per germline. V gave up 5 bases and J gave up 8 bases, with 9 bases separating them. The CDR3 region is CASSTGGEAFF. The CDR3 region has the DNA TGTGCCAGCAGTACTGGGGGGGAAGCTTTCTTT.